This T cell receptor (beta chain) originates from a study of early T cells in non-severe SARS-CoV-2 infection. Study overall: Unsorted whole blood bulk RNA was sequenced, with unpaired chains. Whole-study findings and limits: VDJdb matching, biased toward anti-spike CD8 responses, missed private and CD4 specificities.

Individual cDNA molecules received unique molecular identifiers. TCRdb redid the calling of the 5' RACE reads with MiXCR, one entry per CDR3 protein. The sample holds under 70,000 distinct CDR3 sequences; approximately 5.9% are singletons and the top ten take 3% to 4%. CDR1 and CDR2 (germline): MNHEY, SVGEGT. The CDR3 totals 19 residues. V was clipped by 2 bases and J by 8 bases, with 30 bases between them. This clonotype was seen at least ten times. Its specificity is unknown. The clonotype originates from an adult who was a healthcare worker with PCR-confirmed SARS-CoV-2 infection or an uninfected control (not recorded which). The chain combines TRBV6-2 or TRBV6-3 with TRBJ1-2, with a weak D call TRBD1 (6 bases). The sequences come from whole blood, collected at baseline. The CDR3 is CASSYDPKDFREKGDGYTF. DNA for the CDR3: TGTGCCAGCAGTTACGATCCAAAAGACTTCAGGGAGAAGGGGGACGGCTACACCTTC.